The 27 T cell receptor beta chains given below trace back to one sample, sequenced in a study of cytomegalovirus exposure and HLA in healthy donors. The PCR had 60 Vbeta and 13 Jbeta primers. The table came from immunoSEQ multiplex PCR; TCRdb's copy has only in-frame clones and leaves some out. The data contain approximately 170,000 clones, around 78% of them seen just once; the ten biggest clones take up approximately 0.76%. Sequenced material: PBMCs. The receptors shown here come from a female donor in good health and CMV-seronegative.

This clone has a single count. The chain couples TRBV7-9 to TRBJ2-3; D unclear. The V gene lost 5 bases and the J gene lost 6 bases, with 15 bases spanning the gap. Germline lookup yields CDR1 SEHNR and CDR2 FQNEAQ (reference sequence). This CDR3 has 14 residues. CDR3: CASSPPTRRDTQYF. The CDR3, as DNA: TGTGCCAGCAGCCCGCCGACCCGGCGGGATACGCAGTATTTT.

The CDR3 DNA sequence: TGTGCCAGCAGCACTATGGGACAGGGGATAGGGCAGCCCCAGCATTTT. Translating gives CASSTMGQGIGQPQHF. The V and J genes are TRBV6-6 and TRBJ1-5; 10 nucleotides agree with TRBD1. Germline-derived CDR1 and CDR2 are MNHNY and SVGAGI (reference sequence). The CDR3 has 16 amino acids. Trimming at V came to 6 bases and at J to 7 bases, leaving 12 bases not matched to a gene.

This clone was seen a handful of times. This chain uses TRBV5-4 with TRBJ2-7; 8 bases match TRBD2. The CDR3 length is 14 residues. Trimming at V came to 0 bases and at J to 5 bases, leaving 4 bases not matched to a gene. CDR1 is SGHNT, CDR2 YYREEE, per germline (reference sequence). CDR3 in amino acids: CASSLDGGANEQYF. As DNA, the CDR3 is TGTGCCAGCAGCTTGGACGGGGGGGCCAACGAGCAGTACTTC.

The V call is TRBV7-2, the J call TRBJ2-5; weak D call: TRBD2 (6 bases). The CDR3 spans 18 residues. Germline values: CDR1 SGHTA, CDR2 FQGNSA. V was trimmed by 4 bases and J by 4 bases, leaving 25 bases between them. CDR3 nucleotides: TGTGCCAGCAGCTCCCCGGCGGGACGAACTAGCCATACAGAGACCCAGTACTTC. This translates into CASSSPAGRTSHTETQYF.

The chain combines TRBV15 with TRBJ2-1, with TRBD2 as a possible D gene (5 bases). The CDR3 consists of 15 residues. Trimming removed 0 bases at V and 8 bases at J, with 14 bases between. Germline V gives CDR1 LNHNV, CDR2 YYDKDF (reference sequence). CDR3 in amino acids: CATSREIRVGDEQFF. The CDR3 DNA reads TGTGCCACCAGCAGAGAGATCCGCGTCGGGGATGAGCAGTTCTTC.

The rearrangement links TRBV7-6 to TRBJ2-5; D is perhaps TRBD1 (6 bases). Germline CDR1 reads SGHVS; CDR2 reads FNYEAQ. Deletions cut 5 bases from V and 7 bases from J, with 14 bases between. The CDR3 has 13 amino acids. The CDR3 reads CASSRTRGWTQYF. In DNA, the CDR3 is TGTGCCAGCAGCCGTACTAGGGGGTGGACCCAGTACTTC. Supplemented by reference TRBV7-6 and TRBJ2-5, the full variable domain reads GAGVSQSPRYKVTKRGQDVALRCDPISGHVSLYWYRQALGQGPEFLTYFNYEAQQDKSGLPNDRFSAERPEGSISTLTIQRTEQRDSAMYRCASSRTRGWTQYFGPGTRLLVL.

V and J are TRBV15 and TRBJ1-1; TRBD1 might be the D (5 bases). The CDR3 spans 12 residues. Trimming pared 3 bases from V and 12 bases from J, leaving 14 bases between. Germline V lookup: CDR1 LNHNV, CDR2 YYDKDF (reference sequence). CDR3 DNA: TGTGCCACCAGCAGTTATGGGGGGTTGACTTTCTTT. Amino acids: CATSSYGGLTFF.

DNA of the CDR3: TGTGCCGCCCGAGAAGCGGGAGGGAGGCATGAGCAGTTCTTC. Translation gives CAAREAGGRHEQFF. This chain connects TRBV7-2 to TRBJ2-1, with TRBD2 identical over 10 bases. Germline CDR1 SGHTA, CDR2 FQGNSA. The V gene end was trimmed by 11 bases and the J gene end by 8 bases; junction bases not matched to a gene: 12. The length of the CDR3 is 14 residues. The full variable domain, completed using reference TRBV7-2 and TRBJ2-1, is GAGVSQSPSNKVTEKGKDVELRCDPISGHTALYWYRQSLGQGLEFLIYFQGNSAPDKSGLPSDRFSAERTGGSVSTLTIQRTQQEDSAVYLCAAREAGGRHEQFFGPGTRLTVL.

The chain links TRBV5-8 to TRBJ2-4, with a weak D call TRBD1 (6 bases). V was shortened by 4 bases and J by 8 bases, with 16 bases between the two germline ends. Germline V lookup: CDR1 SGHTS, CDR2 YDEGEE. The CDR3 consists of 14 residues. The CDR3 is CASSPSARGYIQYF. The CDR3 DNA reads TGTGCCAGCAGCCCTTCGGCCAGGGGATACATTCAGTACTTC. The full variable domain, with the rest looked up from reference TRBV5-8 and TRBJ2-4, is EAGVTQSPTHLIKTRGQQATLRCSPISGHTSVYWYQQALGLGLQFLLWYDEGEERNRGNFPPRFSGRQFPNYSSELNVNALELEDSALYLCASSPSARGYIQYFGAGTRLSVL.

Written as DNA, the CDR3 is TGTGCCAGCAGAACCTCAGGGGGAAACACTGAAGCTTTCTTT. It encodes CASRTSGGNTEAFF. V gene TRBV6-1 combines with J gene TRBJ1-1; 7 bases are a match to TRBD1. CDR1 MNHNS and CDR2 SASEGT come from the germline V gene. CDR3 length: 14 residues. V was clipped by 6 bases and J by 2 bases; unmatched bases: 6.

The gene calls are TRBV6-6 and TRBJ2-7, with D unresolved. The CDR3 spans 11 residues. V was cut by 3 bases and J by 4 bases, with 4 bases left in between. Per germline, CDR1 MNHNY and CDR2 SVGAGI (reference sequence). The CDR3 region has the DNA TGTGCCAGCAGTTATCAGTACGAGCAGTACTTC. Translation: CASSYQYEQYF.

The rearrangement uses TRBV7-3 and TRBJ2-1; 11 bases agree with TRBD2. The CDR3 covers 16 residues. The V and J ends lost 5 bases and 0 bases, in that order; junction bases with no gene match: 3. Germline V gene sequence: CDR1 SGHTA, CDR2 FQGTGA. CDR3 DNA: TGTGCCAGCAGCATTAGCGGGGGGGGCTCCTACAATGAGCAGTTCTTC. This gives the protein CASSISGGGSYNEQFF. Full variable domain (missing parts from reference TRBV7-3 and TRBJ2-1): GAGVSQTPSNKVTEKGKYVELRCDPISGHTALYWYRQSLGQGPEFLIYFQGTGAADDSGLPNDRFFAVRPEGSVSTLKIQRTERGDSAVYLCASSISGGGSYNEQFFGPGTRLTVL.

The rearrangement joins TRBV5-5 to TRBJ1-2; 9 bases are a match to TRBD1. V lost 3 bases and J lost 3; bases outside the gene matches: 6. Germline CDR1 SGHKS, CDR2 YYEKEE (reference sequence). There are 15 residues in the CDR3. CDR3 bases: TGTGCCAGCAGCTCCGGGACAGGGCGGGACTATGGCTACACCTTC. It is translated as CASSSGTGRDYGYTF. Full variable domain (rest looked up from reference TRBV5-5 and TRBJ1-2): DAGVTQSPTHLIKTRGQQVTLRCSPISGHKSVSWYQQVLGQGPQFIFQYYEKEERGRGNFPDRFSARQFPNYSSELNVNALLLGDSALYLCASSSGTGRDYGYTFGSGTRLTVV.

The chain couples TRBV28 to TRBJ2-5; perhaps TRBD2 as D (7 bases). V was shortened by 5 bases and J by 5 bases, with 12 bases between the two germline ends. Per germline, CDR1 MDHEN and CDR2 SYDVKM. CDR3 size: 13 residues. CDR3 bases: TGTGCCAGCAGTCTGGGGGGGCGTGAGACCCAGTACTTC. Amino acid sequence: CASSLGGRETQYF.

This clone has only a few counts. The CDR3 DNA reads as TGTGCCAGCAGCTCGGGGAGGGGTGAAAAACTGTTTTTT. The encoded protein is CASSSGRGEKLFF. V and J are TRBV5-8 and TRBJ1-4; weak D call: TRBD1 (5 bases). Germline CDR1 reads SGHTS; CDR2 reads YDEGEE. V lost 3 bases and J lost 7, with 10 bases in between. There are 13 residues in the CDR3.

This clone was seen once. The CDR3 region has the DNA TGTGCCAGCAGCTTAGTGGCGCTAGCGGGGGTTGCAGATACGCAGTATTTT. As protein: CASSLVALAGVADTQYF. The rearrangement joins TRBV11-2 to TRBJ2-3; TRBD2 aligns across 10 bases. The CDR3 loop spans 17 amino acids. With V trimmed by 1 base and J by 4 bases, 8 bases remained unmatched. Germline V CDR1 and CDR2: SGHAT, FQNNGV. The full variable domain, rest sourced from reference TRBV11-2 and TRBJ2-3, is EAGVAQSPRYKIIEKRQSVAFWCNPISGHATLYWYQQILGQGPKLLIQFQNNGVVDDSQLPKDRFSAERLKGVDSTLKIQPAKLEDSAVYLCASSLVALAGVADTQYFGPGTRLTVL.

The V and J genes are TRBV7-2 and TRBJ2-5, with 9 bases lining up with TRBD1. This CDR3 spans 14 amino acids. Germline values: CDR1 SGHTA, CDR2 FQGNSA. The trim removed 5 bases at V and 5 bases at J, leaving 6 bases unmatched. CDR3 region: CASSKDRGTETQYF. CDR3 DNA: TGTGCCAGCAGCAAGGACAGGGGAACCGAGACCCAGTACTTC.

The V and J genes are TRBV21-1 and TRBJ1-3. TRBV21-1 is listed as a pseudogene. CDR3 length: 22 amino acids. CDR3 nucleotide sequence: TGTGCCAGCAGCATGAACCTGTTTAGCCCGATCCCAAAGCCCCAAGATGGAAACACCATATATTTT. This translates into CASSMNLFSPIPKPQDGNTIYF.

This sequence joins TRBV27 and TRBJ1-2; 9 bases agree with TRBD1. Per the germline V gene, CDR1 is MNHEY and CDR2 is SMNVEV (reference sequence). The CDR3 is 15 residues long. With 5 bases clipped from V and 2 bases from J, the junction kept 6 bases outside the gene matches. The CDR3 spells CASSPSQGANYGYTF. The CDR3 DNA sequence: TGTGCCAGCAGTCCATCACAGGGGGCAAACTATGGCTACACCTTC.

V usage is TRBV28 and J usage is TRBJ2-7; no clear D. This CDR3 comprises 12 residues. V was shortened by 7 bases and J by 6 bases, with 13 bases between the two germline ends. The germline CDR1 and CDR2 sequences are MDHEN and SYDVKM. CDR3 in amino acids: CASTRNRVEQYF. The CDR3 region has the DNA TGTGCCAGCACACGGAACCGGGTCGAGCAGTACTTC.

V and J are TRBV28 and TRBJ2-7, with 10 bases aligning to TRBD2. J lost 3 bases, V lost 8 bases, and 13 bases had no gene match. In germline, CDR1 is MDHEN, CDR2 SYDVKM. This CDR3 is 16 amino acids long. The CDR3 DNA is TGTGCCAGCCTCACGGCCCCTAGCGGGAGTCACTACGAGCAGTACTTC. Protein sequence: CASLTAPSGSHYEQYF.

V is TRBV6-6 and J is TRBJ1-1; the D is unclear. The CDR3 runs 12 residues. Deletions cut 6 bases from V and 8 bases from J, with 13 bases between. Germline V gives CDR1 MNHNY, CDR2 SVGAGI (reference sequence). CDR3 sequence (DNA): TGTGCCAGCAGCGAGAACGGACTGGAAGCTTTCTTT. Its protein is CASSENGLEAFF.

This CDR3 is CATSRDQIRRTLEEKLFF. The DNA for the CDR3 is TGTGCCACCAGCAGAGATCAAATTCGCCGGACTCTGGAGGAAAAACTGTTTTTT. This chain uses TRBV15 with TRBJ1-4; D call uncertain. The CDR3 is made up of 18 amino acids. From germline, CDR1 is LNHNV and CDR2 YYDKDF (reference sequence). V was cut by 0 bases and J by 8 bases, with 22 bases left in between.

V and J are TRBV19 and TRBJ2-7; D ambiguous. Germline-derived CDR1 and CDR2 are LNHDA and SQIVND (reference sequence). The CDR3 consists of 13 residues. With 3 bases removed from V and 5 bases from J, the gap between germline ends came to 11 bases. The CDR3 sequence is CASSILLRNEQYF. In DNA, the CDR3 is TGTGCCAGTAGTATCCTCCTCAGGAACGAGCAGTACTTC.

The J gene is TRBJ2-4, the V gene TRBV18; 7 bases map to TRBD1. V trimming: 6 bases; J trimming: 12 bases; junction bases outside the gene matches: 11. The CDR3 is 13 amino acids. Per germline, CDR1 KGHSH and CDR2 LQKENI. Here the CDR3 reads CASSPRGRDSQYF. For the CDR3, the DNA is TGTGCCAGCTCTCCTAGGGGGCGCGACAGTCAGTACTTC.

The CDR3 nucleotides are TGTGCCAGCAGCTTGTCAGGAATCGGATATGGCTACACCTTC. Amino acids: CASSLSGIGYGYTF. The chain has TRBV7-9 and TRBJ1-2; no clear D gene. CDR3 length: 14 amino acids. V was cut by 3 bases and J by 5 bases, with 13 bases left in between. In germline, CDR1 is SEHNR, CDR2 FQNEAQ (reference sequence).

The CDR3 nucleotides are TGTGCCAGTAGTCGGAGCGGGAGCGAGCAGTTCTTC. It specifies CASSRSGSEQFF. The rearrangement joins TRBV19 to TRBJ2-1; 8 positions agree with TRBD2. With V trimmed by 5 bases and J by 10 bases, 4 bases remained unmatched. The CDR3 loop spans 12 amino acids. The germline V gene has CDR1 LNHDA and CDR2 SQIVND (reference sequence). Full variable domain (remainder filled in from reference TRBV19 and TRBJ2-1): DGGITQSPKYLFRKEGQNVTLSCEQNLNHDAMYWYRQDPGQGLRLIYYSQIVNDFQKGDIAEGYSVSREKKESFPLTVTSAQKNPTAFYLCASSRSGSEQFFGPGTRLTVL.